Presented here are 27 T cell receptor beta chains from one specimen sequenced in a study of OX40 agonist ivuxolimab in advanced cancers. Profiling relied on immunoSEQ multiplex PCR, and the TCRdb table lists in-frame clones only, not all of them. The repertoire holds around 70,000 clones, with about 86% as singletons. The sequenced sample was CD4+ or CD8+ T cells sorted from blood, obtained in a trial of the OX40 agonist ivuxolimab. The receptors were gathered from an adult with an advanced solid tumor such as melanoma, head and neck, liver or kidney cancer.

This chain connects TRBV6-1 to TRBJ2-1, with a possible D match to TRBD2 (7 bases). Germline values: CDR1 MNHNS, CDR2 SASEGT. Deletions cut 4 bases from V and 0 bases from J, with 19 bases between. The CDR3 has 18 amino acids. CDR3 bases: TGTGCCAGCAGTGTCCAGAAGGGGGGGCCGAGCTCCTACAATGAGCAGTTCTTC. This translates into CASSVQKGGPSSYNEQFF.

V is TRBV5-1 and J is TRBJ2-2; 7 bases agree with TRBD1. The CDR3 has 16 amino acids. J was trimmed by 0 bases and V by 0 bases; bases with no gene match: 2. From germline, CDR1 is SGHRS and CDR2 YFSETQ. The CDR3 DNA follows: TGCGCCAGCAGCTTGGGACAGGGCGCGAACACCGGGGAGCTGTTTTTT. The encoded protein is CASSLGQGANTGELFF.

This sequence joins TRBV27 and TRBJ2-7; 9 bases line up with TRBD1. The V gene end was trimmed by 2 bases and the J gene end by 3 bases; junction bases not matched to a gene: 11. From germline, CDR1 is MNHEY and CDR2 SMNVEV (reference sequence). This CDR3 region has 17 residues. CDR3: CASSLGAPGTGNYEQYF. The CDR3 region has the DNA TGTGCCAGCAGTTTAGGGGCCCCTGGGACAGGGAACTACGAGCAGTACTTC.

The rearrangement links TRBV4-2 to TRBJ2-7, with D perhaps matching TRBD1 (8 bases). Trimming left V 1 base short and J 4 bases short, with 20 bases between. CDR1 and CDR2 from the germline V gene are LGHNA and YNFKEQ. This CDR3 spans 17 amino acids. The CDR3 sequence is CASSQGLGQAGEYEQYF. DNA of the CDR3: TGTGCCAGCAGCCAAGGATTGGGACAGGCGGGGGAGTACGAGCAGTACTTC.

A few counts support this clone. The rearrangement links TRBV2 to TRBJ1-5, with D perhaps TRBD1 (6 bases). The CDR3 has 16 residues. Trimming left V 2 bases short and J 5 bases short, with 16 bases between. Germline V CDR1 and CDR2: SNHLY, FYNNEI. The CDR3 DNA follows: TGTGCCAGCAGTGAAACGCTTGGGGGCGGGGATCAGCCCCAGCATTTT. It codes for CASSETLGGGDQPQHF.

This rearrangement joins TRBV21-1 to TRBJ2-7. TRBV21-1 is shown as a pseudogene. The CDR3 is made up of 17 amino acids. CDR3 protein: CASSRGDTRAGSYEQYF. The CDR3 region has the DNA TGTGCCAGCAGCAGGGGGGACACTCGGGCGGGCTCCTACGAGCAGTACTTC.

This chain links TRBV10-3 with TRBJ1-4; TRBD1 agrees at 7 bases. Germline CDR1 is ENHRY and CDR2 is SYGVKD. V lost 6 bases to trimming and J lost 3 bases; unmatched junction nucleotides: 7. There are 15 residues in the CDR3. The CDR3 nucleotides are TGTGCCATCAGCGACCGGACAGGATCTAATGAAAAACTGTTTTTT. Amino acids: CAISDRTGSNEKLFF.

The V call is TRBV18, the J call TRBJ1-4; no definite D call. Germline V gives CDR1 KGHSH, CDR2 LQKENI. The CDR3 contains 13 residues. V lost 0 bases, J lost 8 bases, and 7 bases lay in between. This CDR3 reads CASSPPRVEKLFF. The CDR3 DNA reads as TGTGCCAGCTCACCACCCCGAGTGGAAAAACTGTTTTTT.

This chain links TRBV10-1 with TRBJ2-7; the D is unclear. V gave up 3 bases and J gave up 0 bases, with 3 bases separating them. The CDR3 extends over 12 amino acids. Germline CDR1 reads WNHNN; CDR2 reads SYGVQD (reference sequence). CDR3 in amino acids: CASSENSYEQYF. Written as DNA, the CDR3 is TGCGCCAGCAGTGAAAACTCCTACGAGCAGTACTTC.

The chain links TRBV6-4 to TRBJ1-5; D is undetermined. This CDR3 is 13 amino acids long. Germline-derived CDR1 and CDR2 are MRHNA and SNTAGT. V gave up 3 bases and J gave up 4 bases, with 7 bases separating them. Here the CDR3 reads CASSEGSNQPQHF. The DNA for the CDR3 is TGTGCCAGCAGTGAGGGTTCAAATCAGCCCCAGCATTTT.

The chain couples TRBV29-1 to TRBJ1-2; a possible D gene is TRBD1 (5 bases). Germline values: CDR1 SQVTM, CDR2 ANQGSEA. The CDR3 is 11 amino acids. Between the trimmed V and J ends, which lost 2 bases and 8 bases, there was a span of 9 bases. CDR3 coding DNA: TGCAGCGTTGAAACGGGGGGAGGCTACACCTTC. It translates to CSVETGGGYTF.

V usage is TRBV2 and J usage is TRBJ2-7; tentatively, D is TRBD1 or TRBD2 (5 bases each). Germline V lookup: CDR1 SNHLY, CDR2 FYNNEI. This CDR3 comprises 15 residues. Trimming left V 5 bases short and J 1 base short, with 15 bases between. The CDR3 DNA follows: TGTGCCAGCAGTTTTCTGGGGACCGCATCCTACGAGCAGTACTTC. It encodes CASSFLGTASYEQYF.

J is TRBJ2-5 and V is TRBV7-9, with 9 nucleotides matching TRBD1. Germline V gives CDR1 SEHNR, CDR2 FQNEAQ (reference sequence). CDR3 length: 18 residues. The junction had 11 bases not matched to a gene; V was cut back by 0 bases and J by 3 bases. The DNA for the CDR3 is TGTGCCAGCAGCTTAGCGACCATTCCCCGGGACAGGGAAGAGACCCAGTACTTC. Translation gives CASSLATIPRDREETQYF.

This clone appeared once. V is TRBV6-6 and J is TRBJ1-3, with no clear D. The CDR3 covers 15 residues. CDR1 MNHNY and CDR2 SVGAGI come from the germline V gene (reference sequence). V was shortened by 4 bases and J by 4 bases, with 14 bases between the two germline ends. This CDR3 is CASSSASDSGNTIYF. CDR3 DNA sequence: TGTGCCAGCAGTTCTGCCTCAGACTCCGGAAACACCATATATTTT.

This clone was found a few times. The gene calls are TRBV19 and TRBJ2-7, with 8 bases aligning to TRBD1. After removal of 2 bases from V and 4 bases from J, the junction contained 7 bases not matched to a gene. The CDR3 sequence is 15 residues long. Looked up from germline, CDR1 is LNHDA and CDR2 is SQIVND (reference sequence). The CDR3 protein is CASSIQQGDPYEQYF. The CDR3 bases are TGTGCCAGTAGTATACAACAGGGGGATCCTTACGAGCAGTACTTC.

The J gene is TRBJ2-7, the V gene TRBV4-2; D may be TRBD1 (6 bases). Germline V lookup: CDR1 LGHNA, CDR2 YNFKEQ. Trimming took 4 bases from V and 1 from J, leaving 8 bases between them. This CDR3 is built from 13 residues. CDR3 sequence reads: CASSRDISYEQYF. CDR3 DNA: TGTGCCAGCAGCCGGGACATTTCCTACGAGCAGTACTTC.

J is TRBJ2-7 and V is TRBV27, with TRBD1 matching over 7 bases. This CDR3 has 14 amino acids. CDR1 and CDR2 (germline): MNHEY, SMNVEV (reference sequence). V lost 4 bases, J lost 4 bases, and 7 bases stayed unmatched. Written as DNA, the CDR3 is TGTGCCAGCAGTTCCAACTACAGGGGATACGAGCAGTACTTC. Translation gives CASSSNYRGYEQYF.

CDR3 nucleotides: TGTGCCAGCAGTGTCACCGGGACAGGGTTTAAGACAGATACGCAGTATTTT. This translates into CASSVTGTGFKTDTQYF. The chain carries TRBV6-1 and TRBJ2-3; 9 bases line up with TRBD1. Germline CDR1 reads MNHNS; CDR2 reads SASEGT. The CDR3 sequence is 17 residues long. The V gene end was trimmed by 4 bases and the J gene end by 3 bases; junction bases not matched to a gene: 11.

V usage is TRBV10-2 and J usage is TRBJ1-2, with D hard to call. Per germline, CDR1 WSHSY and CDR2 SAAADI. The V end was cut by 0 bases, the J end by 0 bases, with 2 bases between. The CDR3 loop spans 13 amino acids. In DNA form, the CDR3 reads TGCGCCAGCAGTGAGTCGTCTAACTATGGCTACACCTTC. Translating gives CASSESSNYGYTF.

A remark on this clone: A junction boundary mismatches the germline segment, possibly from a read error. The CDR3 is CASSRSGGQETQYF. For the CDR3, the DNA is TGTGCTAGCAGTCGTAGCGGGGGCCAAGAGACCCAGTACTTC. This rearrangement joins TRBV7-7 to TRBJ2-5; TRBD2 agrees at 9 bases. The CDR3 has 14 residues. Germline values: CDR1 SSHAT, CDR2 FNYEAQ (reference sequence).

V is TRBV15 and J is TRBJ2-3; tentatively, D is TRBD1 or TRBD2 (6 bases each). V lost 0 bases and J lost 3, with 16 bases in between. Germline CDR1 LNHNV, CDR2 YYDKDF (reference sequence). This CDR3 region has 17 residues. The CDR3 is CATSRDRGGRLTDTQYF. As DNA, the CDR3 is TGTGCCACCAGCAGAGATCGAGGGGGGCGCCTGACAGATACGCAGTATTTT.

The rearrangement uses TRBV6-8 and TRBJ1-1; D remains ambiguous. Deletions cut 0 bases from V and 1 base from J, with 21 bases between. Looked up from germline, CDR1 is MNHGY and CDR2 is SAAAGT. The CDR3 has 19 amino acids. The CDR3 is CASSYSSGPGTLENTEAFF. The CDR3 DNA reads as TGTGCCAGCAGTTACTCGAGTGGCCCGGGCACCTTGGAGAACACTGAAGCTTTCTTT.

The chain carries TRBV5-1 and TRBJ2-2; TRBD2 aligns across 9 bases. CDR3 length: 16 amino acids. V lost 3 bases to trimming and J lost 1 base; unmatched junction nucleotides: 4. The germline V gene encodes CDR1 SGHRS and CDR2 YFSETQ. DNA of the CDR3: TGCGCCAGCAGCTCCCTTAGCGGGGGGAACACCGGGGAGCTGTTTTTT. Encoded protein: CASSSLSGGNTGELFF. Looking up the rest from reference TRBV5-1 and TRBJ2-2 gives the full variable domain: KAGVTQTPRYLIKTRGQQVTLSCSPISGHRSVSWYQQTPGQGLQFLFEYFSETQRNKGNFPGRFSGRQFSNSRSEMNVSTLELGDSALYLCASSSLSGGNTGELFFGEGSRLTVL.

With respect to this clone: Compared with germline, one end of the junction differs, possibly owing to a read error. This same CDR3 is encoded by further DNA sequences in the sample. The V gene is TRBV7-9, the J gene TRBJ1-1, with a weak D call TRBD1 (5 bases). This CDR3 region has 18 residues. CDR1 and CDR2 (germline): SEHNR, FQNEAQ (reference sequence). CDR3 in DNA: TGTGCCAGCAGCTTAGTAGAATGGAGGGACCTGAAGGCCACTGAAGCTTTCTTC. Translation: CASSLVEWRDLKATEAFF.

This clone was detected only a few times. The chain recombines TRBV2 with TRBJ2-7, with 9 bases matching TRBD1. Trimming cost V 8 bases and J 7 bases; bases outside gene matches: 12. The V gene's germline CDR1 is SNHLY and CDR2 FYNNEI. The CDR3 runs 14 residues. As DNA, the CDR3 is TGTGCCAGCGGTTACGGGACAGGGCGTCGGGAGCAGTACTTC. Translating gives CASGYGTGRREQYF.

The rearrangement uses TRBV2 and TRBJ2-2, with D possibly matching TRBD1 (5 bases). V was shortened by 6 bases and J by 7 bases, with 15 bases between the two germline ends. Per the germline V gene, CDR1 is SNHLY and CDR2 is FYNNEI. The CDR3 consists of 14 residues. For the CDR3, the DNA is TGTGCCAGCAGAGCTGACAGATTTGGCGGGGAGCTGTTTTTT. It codes for CASRADRFGGELFF.

The V gene is TRBV7-9, the J gene TRBJ2-1; 7 bases are shared with TRBD2. Germline V lookup: CDR1 SEHNR, CDR2 FQNEAQ (reference sequence). The CDR3 has 13 amino acids. Germline trimming cut 4 bases from V and 9 bases from J; bases unmatched to any gene: 6. CDR3 amino acids: CASSSARLAEQFF. The CDR3 DNA is TGTGCCAGCAGCTCCGCCCGACTAGCTGAGCAGTTCTTC.